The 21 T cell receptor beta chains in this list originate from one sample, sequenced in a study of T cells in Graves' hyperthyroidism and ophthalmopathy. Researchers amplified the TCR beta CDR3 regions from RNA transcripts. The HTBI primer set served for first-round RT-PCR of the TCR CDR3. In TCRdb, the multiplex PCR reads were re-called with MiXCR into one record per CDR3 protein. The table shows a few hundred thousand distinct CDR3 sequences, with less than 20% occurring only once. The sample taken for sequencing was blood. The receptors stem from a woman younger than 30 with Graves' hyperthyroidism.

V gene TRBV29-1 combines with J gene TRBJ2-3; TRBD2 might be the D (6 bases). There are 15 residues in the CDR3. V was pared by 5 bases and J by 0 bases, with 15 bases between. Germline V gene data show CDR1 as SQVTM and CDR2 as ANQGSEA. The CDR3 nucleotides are TGCAGCGTTAAATCTGGGACTTCAAGCACAGATACGCAGTATTTT. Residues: CSVKSGTSSTDTQYF.

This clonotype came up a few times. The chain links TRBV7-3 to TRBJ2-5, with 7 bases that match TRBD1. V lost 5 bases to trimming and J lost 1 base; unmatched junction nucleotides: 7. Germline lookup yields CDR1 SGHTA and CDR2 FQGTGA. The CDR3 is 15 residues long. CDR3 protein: CASSPTGVIQETQYF. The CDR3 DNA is TGTGCCAGCAGCCCAACAGGGGTTATCCAAGAGACCCAGTACTTC.

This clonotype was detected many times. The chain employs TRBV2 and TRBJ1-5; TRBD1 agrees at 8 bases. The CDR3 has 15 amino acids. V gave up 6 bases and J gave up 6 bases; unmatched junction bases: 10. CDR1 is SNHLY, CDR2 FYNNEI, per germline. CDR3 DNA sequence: TGTGCCAGCAGCGAACACAAGACAGGGGCTCAGCCCCAGCATTTT. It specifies CASSEHKTGAQPQHF.

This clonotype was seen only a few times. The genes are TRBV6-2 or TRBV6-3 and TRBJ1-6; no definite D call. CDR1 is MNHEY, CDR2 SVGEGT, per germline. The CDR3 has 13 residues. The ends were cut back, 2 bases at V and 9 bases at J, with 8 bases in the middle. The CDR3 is CASSYPGFSPLHF. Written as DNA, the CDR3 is TGTGCCAGCAGTTACCCCGGCTTTTCACCCCTCCACTTT.

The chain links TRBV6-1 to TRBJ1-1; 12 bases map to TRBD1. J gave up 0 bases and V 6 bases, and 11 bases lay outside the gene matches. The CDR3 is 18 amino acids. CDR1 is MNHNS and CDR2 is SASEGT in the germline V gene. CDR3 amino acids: CASRNRDRGPLMNTEAFF. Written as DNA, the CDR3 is TGTGCCAGCAGGAACCGGGACAGGGGGCCCCTCATGAACACTGAAGCTTTCTTT.

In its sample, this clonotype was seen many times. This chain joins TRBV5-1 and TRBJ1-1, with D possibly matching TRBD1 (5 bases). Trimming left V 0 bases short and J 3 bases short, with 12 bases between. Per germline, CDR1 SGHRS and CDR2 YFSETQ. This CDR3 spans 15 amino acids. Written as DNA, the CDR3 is TGCGCCAGCAGCTTGGAGCCCAGGGCGGACACTGAAGCTTTCTTT. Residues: CASSLEPRADTEAFF.

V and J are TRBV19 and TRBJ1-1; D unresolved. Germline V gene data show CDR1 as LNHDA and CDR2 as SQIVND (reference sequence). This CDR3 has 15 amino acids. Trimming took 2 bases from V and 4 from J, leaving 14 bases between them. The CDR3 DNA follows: TGTGCCAGTAGTATAACCCCAGAACCGAGCACTGAAGCTTTCTTT. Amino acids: CASSITPEPSTEAFF.

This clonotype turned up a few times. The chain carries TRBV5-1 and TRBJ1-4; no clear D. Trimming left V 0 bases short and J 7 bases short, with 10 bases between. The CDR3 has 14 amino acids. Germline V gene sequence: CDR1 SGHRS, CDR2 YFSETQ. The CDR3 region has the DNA TGCGCCAGCAGCTTGGCTGGAAACCCTGAAAAACTGTTTTTT. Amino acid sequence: CASSLAGNPEKLFF. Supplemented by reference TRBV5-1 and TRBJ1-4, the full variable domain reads KAGVTQTPRYLIKTRGQQVTLSCSPISGHRSVSWYQQTPGQGLQFLFEYFSETQRNKGNFPGRFSGRQFSNSRSEMNVSTLELGDSALYLCASSLAGNPEKLFFGSGTQLSVL.

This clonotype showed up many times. This CDR3 reads CASSFSLAGQETQYF. The CDR3 DNA is TGTGCCAGCAGCTTTAGTCTAGCGGGCCAAGAGACCCAGTACTTC. This chain joins TRBV7-9 and TRBJ2-5, with 8 bases fitting TRBD2. V dropped 3 bases and J dropped 1; count of bases not matched to a gene: 4. The CDR3 is made up of 15 amino acids. The germline V gene has CDR1 SEHNR and CDR2 FQNEAQ (reference sequence).

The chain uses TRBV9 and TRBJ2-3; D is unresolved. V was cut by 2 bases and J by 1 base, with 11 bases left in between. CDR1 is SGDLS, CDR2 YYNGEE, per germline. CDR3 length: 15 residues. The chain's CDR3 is CASSVGYSGTDTQYF. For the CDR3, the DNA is TGTGCCAGCAGCGTGGGGTATTCGGGCACAGATACGCAGTATTTT. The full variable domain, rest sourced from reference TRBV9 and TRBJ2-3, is DSGVTQTPKHLITATGQRVTLRCSPRSGDLSVYWYQQSLDQGLQFLIQYYNGEERAKGNILERFSAQQFPDLHSELNLSSLELGDSALYFCASSVGYSGTDTQYFGPGTRLTVL.

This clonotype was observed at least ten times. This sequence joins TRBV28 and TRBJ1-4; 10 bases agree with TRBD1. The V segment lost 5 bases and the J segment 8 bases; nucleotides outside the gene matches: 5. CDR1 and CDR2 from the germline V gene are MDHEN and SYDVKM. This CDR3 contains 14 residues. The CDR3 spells CASSPATGGEKLFF. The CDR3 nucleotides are TGTGCCAGCAGTCCCGCGACAGGGGGCGAAAAACTGTTTTTT. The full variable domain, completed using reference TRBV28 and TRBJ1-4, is DVKVTQSSRYLVKRTGEKVFLECVQDMDHENMFWYRQDPGLGLRLIYFSYDVKMKEKGDIPEGYSVSREKKERFSLILESASTNQTSMYLCASSPATGGEKLFFGSGTQLSVL.

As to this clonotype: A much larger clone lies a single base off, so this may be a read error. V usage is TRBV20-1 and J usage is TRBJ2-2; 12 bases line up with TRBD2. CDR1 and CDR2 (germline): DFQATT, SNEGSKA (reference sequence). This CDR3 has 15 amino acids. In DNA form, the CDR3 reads TGCAGTGATAGAGAGGGACTAGCGGGCACCGGGGAGCTGTTTTTT. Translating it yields CSDREGLAGTGELFF.

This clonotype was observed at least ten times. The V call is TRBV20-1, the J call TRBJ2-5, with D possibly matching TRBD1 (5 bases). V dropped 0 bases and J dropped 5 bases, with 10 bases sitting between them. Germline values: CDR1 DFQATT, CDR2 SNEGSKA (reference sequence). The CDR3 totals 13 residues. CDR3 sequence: CSAREGAGETQYF. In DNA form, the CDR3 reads TGCAGTGCTAGAGAAGGGGCAGGCGAGACCCAGTACTTC.

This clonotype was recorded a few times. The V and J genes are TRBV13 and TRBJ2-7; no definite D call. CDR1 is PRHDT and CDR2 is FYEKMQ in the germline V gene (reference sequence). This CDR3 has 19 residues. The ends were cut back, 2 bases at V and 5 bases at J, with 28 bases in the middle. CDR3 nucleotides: TGTGCCAGCAGCTTATCCCCGCCGGGTAGTTCATCCGGACGGAACGAGCAGTACTTC. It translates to CASSLSPPGSSSGRNEQYF.

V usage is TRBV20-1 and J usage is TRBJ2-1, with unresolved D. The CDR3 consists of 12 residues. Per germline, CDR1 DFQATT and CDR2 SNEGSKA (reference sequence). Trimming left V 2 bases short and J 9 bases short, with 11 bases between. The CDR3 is CSARSPIGEQFF. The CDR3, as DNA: TGCAGTGCTAGATCACCGATCGGTGAGCAGTTCTTC.

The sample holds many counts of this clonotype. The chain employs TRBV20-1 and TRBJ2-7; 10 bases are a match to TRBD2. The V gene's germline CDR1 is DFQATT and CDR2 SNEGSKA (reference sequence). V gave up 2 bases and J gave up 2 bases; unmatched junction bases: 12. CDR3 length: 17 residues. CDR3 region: CSARSLAGVSSTYEQYF. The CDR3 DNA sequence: TGCAGTGCTAGAAGCCTAGCGGGAGTCTCGAGCACCTACGAGCAGTACTTC.

The CDR3 sequence is CSASWRAGTDTQYF. CDR3 DNA: TGCAGTGCTAGTTGGAGGGCCGGCACAGATACGCAGTATTTT. The rearrangement joins TRBV20-1 to TRBJ2-3, with a tentative D call TRBD2 (6 bases). CDR1 is DFQATT and CDR2 is SNEGSKA in the germline V gene (reference sequence). The CDR3 is 14 amino acids. V dropped 3 bases and J dropped 1 base, with 11 bases sitting between them.

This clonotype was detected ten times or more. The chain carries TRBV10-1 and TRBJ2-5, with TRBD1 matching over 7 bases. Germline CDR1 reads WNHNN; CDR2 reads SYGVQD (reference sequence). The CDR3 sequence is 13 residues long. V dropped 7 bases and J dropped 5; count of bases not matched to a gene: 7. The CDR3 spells CASTDRVGETQYF. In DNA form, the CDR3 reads TGCGCCAGCACCGACAGGGTCGGGGAGACCCAGTACTTC.

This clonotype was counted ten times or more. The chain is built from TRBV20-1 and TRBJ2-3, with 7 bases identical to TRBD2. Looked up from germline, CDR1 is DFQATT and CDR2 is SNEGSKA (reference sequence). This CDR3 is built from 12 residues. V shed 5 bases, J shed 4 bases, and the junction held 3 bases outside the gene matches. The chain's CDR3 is CSARAGSDTQYF. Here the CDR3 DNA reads TGCAGTGCTCGAGCGGGATCAGATACGCAGTATTTT.

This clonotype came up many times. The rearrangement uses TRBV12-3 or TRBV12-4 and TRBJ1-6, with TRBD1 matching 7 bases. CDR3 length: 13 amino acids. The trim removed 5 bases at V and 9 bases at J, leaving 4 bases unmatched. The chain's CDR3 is CASSRQGSSPLHF. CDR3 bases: TGTGCCAGCAGTAGACAGGGTTCTTCACCCCTCCACTTT.

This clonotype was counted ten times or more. As DNA, the CDR3 is TGTGCCACCAGTGATCGTGCAGGGAGTATGGCTGAAGCTTTCTTT. Its translation is CATSDRAGSMAEAFF. The V call is TRBV24-1, the J call TRBJ1-1, with D tentatively TRBD1 (5 bases). Germline V gene lookup returns CDR1 KGHDR and CDR2 SFDVKD. The CDR3 consists of 15 residues. V gave up 3 bases and J gave up 6 bases, with 16 bases separating them.